These T cell receptor beta chains were read from a single sample in a study of blood T cell repertoires in COVID-19. Data came from immunoSEQ multiplex PCR; TCRdb stores just in-frame clones and leaves some out. The sample contains about 380,000 clones, 88% of which appear only once. Sample: PBMCs or T cells enriched from blood (not recorded which). The source is a woman in her late teens or twenties who had recovered from COVID-19. Both conserved end residues are trimmed from each CDR3. A D gene is named only where the DNA matches it firmly.

TRBJ2-7	TRBD1	TRBV3-1/TRBV3-2	ASSQGGWMGTGAYEQY
TRBJ1-5	TRBD1	TRBV7-3	ASSLDRDQPQH
TRBJ1-2	NA	TRBV5-5	ASSLLDRLLGGYT
TRBJ2-2	TRBD1	TRBV2	ASNAERGRAGELF
TRBJ1-1	NA	TRBV4-1	ASSQVVGAYTEAF
TRBJ1-2	TRBD1	TRBV30	AWGETGLYGYT
TRBJ1-4	TRBD1	TRBV6-1	ASSEAGGEKLF
TRBJ1-2	NA	TRBV9	ASSPTGPYYGYT
TRBJ1-2	TRBD1	TRBV6-2/TRBV6-3	ASSRKTGVI
TRBJ1-1	TRBD1	TRBV19	ASIRTGAGQAF
TRBJ1-5	TRBD1	TRBV28	ASSFRQGARQPQH
TRBJ1-1	NA	TRBV29-1	SVDGVGAGVTEAF
TRBJ2-5	NA	TRBV5-4	ASSWETGQETQY
TRBJ1-2	NA	TRBV21-1	ASSKKAEKGLFDRGGYGYT
TRBJ1-2	NA	TRBV19	ASSIPKIWGNRSNYGYT
TRBJ2-1	NA	TRBV9	ASSVYGLPSPYNEQF
TRBJ2-3	TRBD2	TRBV7-8	ASSTSGLAGVTDTQY
TRBJ1-2	TRBD1	TRBV6-6	ASRYWDRDSYGYT
TRBJ1-5	NA	TRBV5-1	ASSLWDLNQPQH
TRBJ2-7	NA	TRBV4-1	ASSQGPAVGQY
TRBJ2-7	NA	TRBV6-5	ASSRRGDEQY
TRBJ1-5	NA	TRBV5-1	ASSPTGINQPQH
TRBJ1-6	NA	TRBV15	ATSREKSSPLH
TRBJ1-1	TRBD1	TRBV13	ASSLGTGLGTEAF
TRBJ1-2	TRBD1	TRBV28	ASSPSGTGVYGYT
TRBJ2-1	TRBD2	TRBV24-1	ATSETGTSGGNEQF
TRBJ1-2	TRBD1	TRBV30	AWKDRDLDT
TRBJ1-2	NA	TRBV21-1	ASICAGTGSYGYT
TRBJ2-1	TRBD1	TRBV27	ASSLRDRAHNEQF
TRBJ2-3	NA	TRBV7-8	ASSLGRGITDTQY
TRBJ2-7	TRBD1	TRBV6-5	ASSYTGGDRAHEQY
TRBJ2-1	TRBD2	TRBV5-1	ASSLGTERGPYNEQF
TRBJ2-1	TRBD2	TRBV9	ASSVAGLAAHNEQF
TRBJ2-1	TRBD1	TRBV29-1	SVVDRGHNEQF
TRBJ1-2	NA	TRBV7-8	ASSLIAGVSYGYT
TRBJ2-5	NA	TRBV7-2	ASSSIGRVQETQY
TRBJ1-1	TRBD1	TRBV2	ASSLTGENTEAF
TRBJ2-5	TRBD2	TRBV7-2	ASRTGGTGGPYLETQY
TRBJ1-4	TRBD1	TRBV9	ASSVVPGGGGANEKLF
TRBJ2-1	TRBD2	TRBV14	ASSPGLGLRNEQF
TRBJ1-1	NA	TRBV7-9	ASSSRDTEAF
TRBJ2-2	NA	TRBV5-1	ASSSSLAQKNTGELF
TRBJ1-2	NA	TRBV24-1	ATSDSQGWVPAGYT
TRBJ2-1	TRBD1	TRBV12-5	ASGPTGESYNEQF
TRBJ1-2	NA	TRBV30	AWSHRDSPRGGYT
TRBJ2-7	NA	TRBV30	ACLQGTSYEQY
TRBJ1-5	NA	TRBV6-2/TRBV6-3	ASSLTAGGAGQPQH